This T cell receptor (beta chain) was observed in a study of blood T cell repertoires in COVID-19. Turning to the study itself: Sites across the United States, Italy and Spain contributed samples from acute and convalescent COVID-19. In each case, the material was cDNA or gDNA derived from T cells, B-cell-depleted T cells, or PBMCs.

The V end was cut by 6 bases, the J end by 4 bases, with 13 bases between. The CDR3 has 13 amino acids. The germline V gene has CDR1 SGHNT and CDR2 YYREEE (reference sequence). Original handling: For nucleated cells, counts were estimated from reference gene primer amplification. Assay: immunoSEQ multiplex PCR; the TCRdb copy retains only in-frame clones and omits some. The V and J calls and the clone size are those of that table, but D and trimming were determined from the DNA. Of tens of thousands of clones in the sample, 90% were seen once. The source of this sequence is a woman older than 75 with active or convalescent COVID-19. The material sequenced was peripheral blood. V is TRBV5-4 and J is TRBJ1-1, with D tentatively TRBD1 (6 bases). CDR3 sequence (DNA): TGTGCCAGCAACAGGGAAGGGGTCACTGAAGCTTTCTTT. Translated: CASNREGVTEAFF.